This T cell receptor beta chain appears in the sequencing data of a study of blood T cell repertoires in COVID-19. Original data processing: Amplification from reference gene primers served as the basis for estimated nucleated cell counts. Libraries were prepared by immunoSEQ multiplex PCR; TCRdb keeps only in-frame clonotypes and omits some of them. V and J calls and clone size are as listed in that table; D and trimming were resolved from the DNA. This table holds some 140,000 clones, 80% to 90% found once. V was pared by 4 bases and J by 1 base, with 18 bases between. The CDR3 covers 17 residues. From germline, CDR1 is LGHDT and CDR2 YNNKEL (reference sequence).

The sample comprised peripheral blood. The J gene is TRBJ2-3, the V gene TRBV3-1 (or the pseudogene TRBV3-2); perhaps TRBD2 as D (7 bases). The origin of this receptor is a human donor in a cohort sampled during active COVID-19. The CDR3 coding sequence is TGTGCCAGCAGCCCACCTGGTGGGGGGGCCGGCACAGATACGCAGTATTTT. It encodes CASSPPGGGAGTDTQYF.